What follows is one T cell receptor (beta chain) and its context. Its antigen is as yet unknown. The entry originates in a study of cytomegalovirus exposure and HLA in healthy donors. Study conclusions and caveats: It was fewer than 200 TCR beta chains that were listed as cytomegalovirus-associated.

TCRdb's copy holds only in-frame clones and misses some; the assay was immunoSEQ multiplex PCR. The repertoire holds approximately 190,000 clones, with approximately 80% as singletons. The receptor was derived from a woman aged 25 to 39 in good health and CMV-seropositive. Sequencing input: PBMCs.

CDR3 protein: CASSQDPGNQPQHF. The CDR3 nucleotides read TGTGCCAGCAGCCAAGACCCCGGGAATCAGCCCCAGCATTTT. The chain employs TRBV5-5 and TRBJ1-5; D unclear. The germline V gene has CDR1 SGHKS and CDR2 YYEKEE (reference sequence). This CDR3 comprises 14 residues. The germline V and J ends were trimmed by 4 bases and 4 bases, with 12 bases remaining between them.